This T cell receptor (beta chain) is from a study of shared clonotypes between healthy human individuals. General observations from the study: Naive CD4 clonotypes were shared across several donors at about 5.2%.

CD45RO-negative, CCR7-selected cells formed the naive CD8 fraction, which excluded terminally differentiated effector memory CD45RA+ cells. Comment on this clone: Its antigen is unknown.

Generated by immunoSEQ multiplex PCR, the TCRdb table keeps only in-frame clones and is missing some. Here the sample spans fewer than 1 million clones, roughly 96% being singletons. Sequences were obtained from naive CD8+ T cells sorted from blood. This TCR derives from a man between 25 and 39 years old in good health.

In DNA, the CDR3 is TGTGCCAGCAGCCCAGGACTAGCGGAAGAGCAGTTCTTC. This sequence encodes CASSPGLAEEQFF. This chain connects TRBV5-5 to TRBJ2-1; 10 bases map to TRBD2. The CDR3 covers 13 residues. The V segment lost 4 bases and the J segment 10 bases; nucleotides outside the gene matches: 5. Per germline, CDR1 SGHKS and CDR2 YYEKEE (reference sequence).